This T cell receptor beta chain was found in a study of blood T cell repertoires in COVID-19. In the study overall: Samples of COVID-19 (acute and convalescent) were obtained from the United States, Italy and Spain. Sample material is recorded as cDNA or gDNA derived from T cells, B-cell-depleted T cells, or PBMCs.

Trimming took 6 bases from V and 5 from J; bases not matched to a gene: 4. Germline assignment: CDR1 ENHRY and CDR2 SYGVKD. This CDR3 is 13 amino acids long. Cohort allocation depended upon clinical history that participants reported. This clone has just one count. Some clones are missing from TCRdb's copy, which holds only in-frame ones; the method was immunoSEQ multiplex PCR. Of roughly 500,000 clones listed, 88% are singletons. Sequencing used PBMCs or T cells enriched from blood (not recorded which). The clonotype originates from a middle-aged woman who had recovered from COVID-19. The V and J genes are TRBV10-3 and TRBJ2-1; 7 bases map to TRBD1. The CDR3 protein is CAIRTQGDNEQFF. The CDR3 bases are TGTGCCATCAGAACCCAGGGGGACAATGAGCAGTTCTTC.